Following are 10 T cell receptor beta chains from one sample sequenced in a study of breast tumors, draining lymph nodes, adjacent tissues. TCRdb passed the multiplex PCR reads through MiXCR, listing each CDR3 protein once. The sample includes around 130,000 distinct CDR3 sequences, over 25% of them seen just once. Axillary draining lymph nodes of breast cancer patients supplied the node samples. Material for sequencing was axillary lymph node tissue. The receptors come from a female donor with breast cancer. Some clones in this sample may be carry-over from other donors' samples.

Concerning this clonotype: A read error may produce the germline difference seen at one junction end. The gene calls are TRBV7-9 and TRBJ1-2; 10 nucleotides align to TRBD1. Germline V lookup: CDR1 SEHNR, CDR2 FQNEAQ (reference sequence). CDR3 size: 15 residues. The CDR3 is CASSPGTGAGYGYPF. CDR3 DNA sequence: TGTGCCAGCAGCCCCGGGACAGGGGCTGGCTATGGCTACCCCTTC.

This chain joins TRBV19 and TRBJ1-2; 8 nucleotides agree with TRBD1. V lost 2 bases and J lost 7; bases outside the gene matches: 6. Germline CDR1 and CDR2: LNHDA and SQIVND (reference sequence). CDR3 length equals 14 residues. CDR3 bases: TGTGCCAGTAGTATACAACAGGGGGTCGGTGGCTACACCTTC. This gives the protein CASSIQQGVGGYTF.

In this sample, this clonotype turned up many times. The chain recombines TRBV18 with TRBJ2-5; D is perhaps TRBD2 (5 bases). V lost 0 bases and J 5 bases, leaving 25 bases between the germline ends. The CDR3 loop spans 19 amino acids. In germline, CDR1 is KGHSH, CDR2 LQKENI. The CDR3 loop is CASSPPLTGLGGSGETQYF. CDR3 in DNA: TGTGCCAGCTCACCACCGTTAACCGGATTAGGCGGGTCGGGGGAGACCCAGTACTTC.

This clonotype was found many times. DNA of the CDR3: TGTGCCAGCAGCCCAGGGTGGGAGAACAATGAGCAGTTCTTC. It codes for CASSPGWENNEQFF. The rearrangement uses TRBV7-6 and TRBJ2-1; D possibly uses TRBD1 or TRBD2 (5 bases each). V was cut by 5 bases and J by 5 bases, with 13 bases left in between. The CDR3 contains 14 residues. CDR1 and CDR2 from the germline V gene are SGHVS and FNYEAQ.

This CDR3 reads CASSQESWAVNTEAFF. For the CDR3, the DNA is TGTGCCAGCAGCCAAGAATCTTGGGCAGTGAACACTGAAGCTTTCTTT. J is TRBJ1-1 and V is TRBV14; D call uncertain. V was shortened by 0 bases and J by 0 bases, with 11 bases between the two germline ends. Germline CDR1 SGHDN, CDR2 FVKESK. CDR3 length equals 16 residues.

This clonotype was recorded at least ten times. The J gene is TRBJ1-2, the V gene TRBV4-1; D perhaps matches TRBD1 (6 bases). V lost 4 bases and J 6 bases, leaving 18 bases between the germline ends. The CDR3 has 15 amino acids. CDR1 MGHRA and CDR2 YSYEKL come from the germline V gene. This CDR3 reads CASSLQGGGRDGYTF. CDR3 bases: TGCGCCAGCAGCCTGCAGGGAGGGGGAAGGGATGGCTACACCTTC.

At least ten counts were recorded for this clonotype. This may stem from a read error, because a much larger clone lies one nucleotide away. The CDR3, as DNA: TGTGCCAGCAGCGGAAAGACAGGGGTTGAGGTTGTGGCGACCCAGTACTTC. Its protein is CASSGKTGVEVVATQYF. The chain uses TRBV9 and TRBJ2-5; 8 nucleotides line up with TRBD1. The CDR3 spans 17 residues. Germline CDR1 reads SGDLS; CDR2 reads YYNGEE. J lost 7 bases, V lost 3 bases, and 17 bases had no gene match. The full variable domain, with the rest looked up from reference TRBV9 and TRBJ2-5, is DSGVTQTPKHLITATGQRVTLRCSPRSGDLSVYWYQQSLDQGLQFLIQYYNGEERAKGNILERFSAQQFPDLHSELNLSSLELGDSALYFCASSGKTGVEVVATQYFGPGTRLLVL.

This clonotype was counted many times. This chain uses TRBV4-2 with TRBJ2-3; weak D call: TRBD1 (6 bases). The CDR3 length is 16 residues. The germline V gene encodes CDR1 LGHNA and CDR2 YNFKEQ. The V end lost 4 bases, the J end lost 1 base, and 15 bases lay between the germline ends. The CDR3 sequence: CASSPQGTSGTDTQYF. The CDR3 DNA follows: TGTGCCAGCAGCCCACAAGGGACATCCGGCACAGATACGCAGTATTTT.

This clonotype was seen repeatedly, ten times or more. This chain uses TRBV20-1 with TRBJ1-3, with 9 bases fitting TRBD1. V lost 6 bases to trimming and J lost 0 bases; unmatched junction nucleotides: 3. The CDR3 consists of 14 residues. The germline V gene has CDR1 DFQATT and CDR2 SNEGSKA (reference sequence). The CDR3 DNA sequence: TGCAGTGCCCCGGGACAGGGCTCTGGAAACACCATATATTTT. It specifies CSAPGQGSGNTIYF.

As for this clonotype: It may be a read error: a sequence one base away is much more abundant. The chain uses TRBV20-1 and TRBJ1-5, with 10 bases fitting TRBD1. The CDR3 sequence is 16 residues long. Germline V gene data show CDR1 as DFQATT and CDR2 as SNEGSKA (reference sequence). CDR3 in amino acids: CSASLPGQGHNRPQHF. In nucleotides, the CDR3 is TGCAGTGCTAGCTTACCGGGACAGGGGCACAATCGGCCCCAGCATTTT.